The sequence of this TCR beta chain was determined in a study of blood T cells in healthy people across ages. Sample-barcoded 5' priming and a J-beta primer mix drove a second PCR of roughly 6 to 12 cycles. A single record per CDR3 protein comes from TCRdb applying MiXCR to the 5' RACE reads. The sample has over a million distinct CDR3 sequences, 45% seen once. As regards this clonotype: What it recognizes is unknown.

The CDR3 contains 15 residues. Germline CDR1 reads MGHRA; CDR2 reads YSYEKL. V was cut by 1 base and J by 13 bases, with 17 bases left in between. Study results and limitations: Per million T cells, TCR beta diversity dropped about linearly as age rose. Donor CMV infection status was unknown, possibly confounding age-related changes in expanded clonotypes.

The sequencing input was blood. This TCR was sampled from a woman aged 60-75 years in good health. The chain is built from TRBV4-1 and TRBJ1-6, with D tentatively TRBD1 (5 bases). The CDR3 nucleotides are TGCGCCAGCAGCCAAGCGGGGACCGTTTCTGGCCCCCTCCACTTT. This sequence encodes CASSQAGTVSGPLHF.